The clone carrying this T cell receptor beta chain was counted at least ten times. Its cognate antigen is unknown. MiXCR, applied by TCRdb to the reads, yields one record per CDR3 protein. The repertoire holds approximately 550,000 distinct CDR3 sequences, 16% seen once, with roughly a quarter in the top ten. V was cut by 6 bases and J by 10 bases, with 13 bases left in between. Germline V gene data show CDR1 as MNHNS and CDR2 as SASEGT. The CDR3 loop spans 12 amino acids. This entry is derived from a study of T cell repertoires in cytomegalovirus infection. Across the whole study: CMV infection plus the matching HLA type was flagged by public TCR beta signatures.

Study observations and caveats: Cumulative frequency (of public TCR beta family members) identified carriers of CMV plus the relevant HLA. CMV-specific HLA-C-restricted TCR beta clonotypes dominated the ex vivo response.

The chain is built from TRBV6-1 and TRBJ2-1, with D unresolved. The specimen was CD8+ T cells from PBMCs. This sequence originates from a human donor in good health (CMV status not recorded). Some clones in this sample may be carry-over from other donors' samples. The CDR3 protein is CASSPTPIEQFF. DNA of the CDR3: TGTGCCAGCAGCCCTACCCCTATCGAGCAGTTCTTC.